This T cell receptor (beta chain) was identified during a study of blood T cells in healthy people across ages. Study-level findings and limits: Conclusively comparing naive with antigen-experienced cells was impossible with unsorted PBMCs. A strong correlation was found between TCR beta diversity and the percentage of naive T cells.

Using a J-beta primer mix together with a sample-barcoded 5' primer, a second PCR was run for about 6 to 11 cycles. Using its own MiXCR run on the 5' RACE reads, TCRdb lists one record per CDR3 protein. In the table there are 1.5 million to 2 million distinct CDR3 sequences, roughly 30% of which are singletons. Remarks on this clonotype: Antigen: not known.

The V and J ends lost 9 bases and 8 bases, in that order; junction bases with no gene match: 8. CDR3 length equals 12 residues. Germline values: CDR1 MGHDK, CDR2 SYGVNS. The sample consisted of blood. This chain uses TRBV25-1 with TRBJ1-2; TRBD1 agrees at 8 bases. This sequence originates from a woman aged 30 to 39 in good health. The CDR3 DNA reads TGTGCCAGTCTCGACAGGGGCTGGGGCTACACCTTC. Protein product: CASLDRGWGYTF.